The rows below give T cell receptor beta chains drawn from one sample of a study of T cell responses to AZD1222 COVID-19 vaccine. Repertoires were generated with immunoSEQ multiplex PCR, while TCRdb's copy carries only in-frame clones and drops some. The table includes about 99,000 clones, roughly 92% detected once. Sequences were derived from peripheral blood, sampled on day 0 of AZD1222 vaccination. These receptor sequences come from an adult in good health. Each CDR3 is given with its conserved first and last residue. The D gene is left open where the match is weak. Clone size is given for some rows only: seen once, a few or many times, or a class if the clone is expanded.

J gene	clone size	CDR3 length	D gene	V gene	CDR3 DNA	CDR3 protein
TRBJ1-6	-	15	-	TRBV3-1/TRBV3-2	TGTGCCAGCAGCCAAGGCACACTTTCTCGATCACCCCTCCACTTT	CASSQGTLSRSPLHF
TRBJ1-6	few	13	-	TRBV2	TGTGCCAGCAGAACCGACAGGACATCACCCCTCCACTTT	CASRTDRTSPLHF
TRBJ2-3	-	15	TRBD2	TRBV2	TGTGCCAGCAGTAAAACTAGCGGGAGTTTAGATACGCAGTATTTT	CASSKTSGSLDTQYF
TRBJ2-7	-	14	-	TRBV25-1	TGTGCCAGCAGTGACGGCTCGGAAGTAGCCGAGCAGTACTTC	CASSDGSEVAEQYF
TRBJ2-5	-	13	TRBD1	TRBV7-2	TGTGCCAGCAGCTTGGACAGGCAAGAGACCCAGTACTTC	CASSLDRQETQYF
TRBJ1-2	-	12	-	TRBV6-5	TGTGCCAGCACCGACGGGGGACGCGGCTACACCTTC	CASTDGGRGYTF
TRBJ2-7	once	14	TRBD1	TRBV19	TGTGCCAGTAGGCGGACAGGGGGGAACTACGAGCAGTACTTC	CASRRTGGNYEQYF
TRBJ2-2	once	17	TRBD2	TRBV29-1	TGCAGCGCCTCGAGGAATAGCGGGAGGGCCGGAACCGGGGAGCTGTTTTTT	CSASRNSGRAGTGELFF
TRBJ1-2	few	13	-	TRBV6-1	TGTGCCAGCAGTGAACTGAGCATAGATGGCTACACCTTC	CASSELSIDGYTF
TRBJ2-1	-	18	-	TRBV7-9	TGTGCCAGCAGCTTAATGCTGTATAGGGCCACCCCCTACAATGAGCAGTTCTTC	CASSLMLYRATPYNEQFF
TRBJ1-5	once	14	-	TRBV27	TGTGCCAGCAGTTTAACCGCATTAAATCAGCCCCAGCATTTT	CASSLTALNQPQHF
TRBJ2-3	-	15	-	TRBV4-3	TGCGCCAGCAGCCTTAACCCCGGAACCACAGATACGCAGTATTTT	CASSLNPGTTDTQYF
TRBJ2-6	-	20	TRBD1	TRBV19	TGTGCCAGTAGTATCGCCCCGGACAGGGGGCAAATCTCTGGGGCCAACGTCCTGACTTTC	CASSIAPDRGQISGANVLTF
TRBJ1-6	-	17	TRBD1	TRBV6-6	TGTGCCAGCAGTCGGACAGGGGCAAGCTCCTATAATTCACCCCTCCACTTT	CASSRTGASSYNSPLHF
TRBJ2-7	-	15	-	TRBV2	TGTGCCAGCAGTGAATACGGACAGCCATCCTACGAGCAGTACTTC	CASSEYGQPSYEQYF
TRBJ2-5	-	13	-	TRBV10-3	TGTGCCATCAGTGGAGGGCAGGCCGAGACCCAGTACTTC	CAISGGQAETQYF
TRBJ1-1	-	11	-	TRBV2	TGTGCCAGCAGGACTCGGACTGAAGCTTTCTTT	CASRTRTEAFF
TRBJ2-2	-	12	TRBD1	TRBV6-5	TGTGCCAGCAGGACAGGGTCCGGGGAGCTGTTTTTT	CASRTGSGELFF
TRBJ1-2	-	14	TRBD1	TRBV9	TGTGCCAGCAGCCGGGACAGGGGTCCCCTCGGCTACACCTTC	CASSRDRGPLGYTF
TRBJ2-7	-	12	-	TRBV7-9	TGTGCCAGCAGCTTGGCTTCCAGCGAGCAGTACTTC	CASSLASSEQYF
TRBJ2-2	-	13	-	TRBV18	TGTGCCAGCTCCACCGGACAGTCGGGGGAGCTGTTTTTT	CASSTGQSGELFF
TRBJ2-7	-	16	-	TRBV7-2	TGTGCCAGCAGCTTTAGCCGTATAGGGTTGGGGTACGAGCAGTACTTC	CASSFSRIGLGYEQYF
TRBJ2-7	-	12	-	TRBV7-2	TGTGCCAGCAGCCTAGCATCCCACGAGCAGTACTTC	CASSLASHEQYF
TRBJ1-1	-	19	TRBD1	TRBV29-1	TGCAGCGTTGAAGATCGATCTAGGACAGGGGGCTTCGAAGACACTGAAGCTTTCTTT	CSVEDRSRTGGFEDTEAFF
TRBJ2-5	-	15	TRBD1	TRBV11-2	TGTGCCAGCAGCTCCCTCAGGGGGCCCGGGGGGACCCAGTACTTC	CASSSLRGPGGTQYF
TRBJ2-7	-	15	TRBD2	TRBV6-1	TGTGCCAGCAGTGAGCCGGGACTAGCGGTATACGAGCAGTACTTC	CASSEPGLAVYEQYF
TRBJ2-1	-	15	TRBD2	TRBV6-4	TGTGCCAGCAGTGAATCCGGGGGAGGGCCCAATGAGCAGTTCTTC	CASSESGGGPNEQFF
TRBJ2-7	-	15	-	TRBV27	TGTGCCAGCAGGGCCAGCGAGGCTAGCGCCTACGAGCAGTACTTC	CASRASEASAYEQYF
TRBJ2-7	-	13	-	TRBV19	TGTGCCAGTAACTCGATGGGCCTCGGCGAGCAGTACTTC	CASNSMGLGEQYF
TRBJ2-4	-	14	-	TRBV6-2/TRBV6-3	TGTGCCAGCAGCCCGATGGACAGCAGGAGCATTCAGTACTTC	CASSPMDSRSIQYF
TRBJ1-1	-	12	-	TRBV14	TGTGCCAGCAGCGTCGAGGGGACTGAAGCTTTCTTT	CASSVEGTEAFF
TRBJ2-5	-	13	-	TRBV24-1	TGTGCCACCAGTGAAGGAGTTCAAGAGACCCAGTACTTC	CATSEGVQETQYF
TRBJ2-2	-	14	-	TRBV6-5	TGTGCCAGCACCACCGCGGCGGATACCGGGGAGCTGTTTTTT	CASTTAADTGELFF
TRBJ2-1	-	13	-	TRBV7-3	TGTGCCAGCAGCTCTGGGTCCCTTAATGAGCAGTTCTTC	CASSSGSLNEQFF
TRBJ2-2	-	15	-	TRBV27	TGTGCCAGCAGTCCGGAAGGGTGGGGCACCGGGGAGCTGTTTTTT	CASSPEGWGTGELFF
TRBJ1-6	-	14	TRBD1	TRBV2	TGTGCCAGCACTTCCGGCAGGGGGCTTTCACCCCTCCACTTT	CASTSGRGLSPLHF
TRBJ1-2	-	14	TRBD1	TRBV5-4	TGTGCCAGCAGGATCAGGGGGCTGAACTATGGCTACACCTTC	CASRIRGLNYGYTF
TRBJ1-1	-	14	-	TRBV7-3	TGTGCCAGCAGCGCATATACAGAGAACACTGAAGCTTTCTTT	CASSAYTENTEAFF
TRBJ2-1	-	11	-	TRBV11-2	TGTGCCAGCAGCTTAGGCCCTGAGCAGTTCTTC	CASSLGPEQFF
TRBJ2-2	-	18	TRBD2	TRBV7-9	TGTGCCAGCAGCTCTACGACCTTAGCGGGAGGGAACACCGGGGAGCTGTTTTTT	CASSSTTLAGGNTGELFF
TRBJ1-5	-	15	-	TRBV19	TGTGCCAGTAGTATGGCGCAGAATAGCAATCAGCCCCAGCATTTT	CASSMAQNSNQPQHF
TRBJ2-1	-	15	TRBD2	TRBV7-9	TGTGCCAGCAGCCTACTAGCGGGAGAGGTCAATGAGCAGTTCTTC	CASSLLAGEVNEQFF
TRBJ2-1	few	14	TRBD2	TRBV7-2	TGTGCCAGCAGGGGCGGGGGATCCTACAATGAGCAGTTCTTC	CASRGGGSYNEQFF
TRBJ2-2	once	12	-	TRBV3-1/TRBV3-2	TGTGCCAGCAGCCAAGGGGCCGGGGAGCTGTTTTTT	CASSQGAGELFF
TRBJ2-1	-	15	TRBD2	TRBV6-2/TRBV6-3	TGTGCCAGCAGCGACGGGACTAGCTTATACAATGAGCAGTTCTTC	CASSDGTSLYNEQFF
TRBJ1-5	once	13	-	TRBV2	TGTGCCAGCAGTGACACGGGTAATCAGCCCCAGCATTTT	CASSDTGNQPQHF
TRBJ2-1	-	19	TRBD2	TRBV2	TGTGCCAGCAGGGAATTAATCGGACTAGCGGGAAATTTGGGTAATGAGCAGTTCTTC	CASRELIGLAGNLGNEQFF
TRBJ1-5	-	13	-	TRBV7-2	TGTGCCAGCAGCTCAGACAGGTTTCAGCCCCAGCATTTT	CASSSDRFQPQHF
TRBJ2-7	-	14	TRBD2	TRBV7-9	TGTGCCAGCAGCTCCCGGACTTTCGGGGGGGAGCAGTACTTC	CASSSRTFGGEQYF
TRBJ2-2	-	14	-	TRBV25-1	TGTGCCAGCAGTGGCTTATCATGGTCCGGGGAGCTGTTTTTT	CASSGLSWSGELFF
TRBJ2-3	-	13	-	TRBV6-5	TGTGCCAGCAGTTACGTCGAAACAGATACGCAGTATTTT	CASSYVETDTQYF
TRBJ2-1	few	16	-	TRBV5-1	TGCGCCAGCAGCCAGGGGGGAGGTTTCACCTACAATGAGCAGTTCTTC	CASSQGGGFTYNEQFF
TRBJ1-1	-	13	-	TRBV18	TGTGCCAGCTCACCACAGTCACGGGGGATGGCTTTCTTT	CASSPQSRGMAFF